The clone carrying this T cell receptor beta chain has only a few counts. The data derive from a study of cytomegalovirus exposure and HLA in healthy donors. This CDR3 comprises 12 residues. Germline CDR1 reads MNHNY; CDR2 reads SVGAGI (reference sequence). The V end was cut by 5 bases, the J end by 1 base, with 5 bases between. The PCR used 60 Vbeta and 13 Jbeta primers. Using immunoSEQ multiplex PCR, the repertoire was profiled, and TCRdb retains in-frame clones only, with some absent. The data contain around 120,000 clones, about 63% of them seen just once; the ten biggest clones take up 1.6%. The chain employs TRBV6-6 and TRBJ1-1; D unresolved. The sequence derives from a man in his thirties or forties in good health and CMV-seropositive. The sequenced sample consisted of PBMCs. The CDR3 nucleotides read TGTGCCAGCAGTCCTACGAACACTGAAGCTTTCTTT. Translating it yields CASSPTNTEAFF.